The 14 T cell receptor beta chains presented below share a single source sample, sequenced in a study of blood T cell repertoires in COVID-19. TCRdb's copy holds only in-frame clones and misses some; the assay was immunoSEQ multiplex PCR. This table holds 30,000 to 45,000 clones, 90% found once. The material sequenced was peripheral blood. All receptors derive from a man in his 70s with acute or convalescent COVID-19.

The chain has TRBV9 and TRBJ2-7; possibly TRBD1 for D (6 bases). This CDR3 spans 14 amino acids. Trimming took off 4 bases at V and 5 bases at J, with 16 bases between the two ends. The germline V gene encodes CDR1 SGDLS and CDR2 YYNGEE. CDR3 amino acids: CASSSNTGLNEQYF. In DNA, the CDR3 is TGTGCCAGCAGCTCCAACACAGGGCTTAACGAGCAGTACTTC.

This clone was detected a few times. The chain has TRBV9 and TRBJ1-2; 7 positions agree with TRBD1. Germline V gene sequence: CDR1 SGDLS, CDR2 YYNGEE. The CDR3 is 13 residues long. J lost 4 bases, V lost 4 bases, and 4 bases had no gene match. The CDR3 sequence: CASSPGQVYGYTF. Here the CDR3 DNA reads TGTGCCAGCAGCCCCGGACAGGTCTATGGCTACACCTTC. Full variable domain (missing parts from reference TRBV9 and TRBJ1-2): DSGVTQTPKHLITATGQRVTLRCSPRSGDLSVYWYQQSLDQGLQFLIQYYNGEERAKGNILERFSAQQFPDLHSELNLSSLELGDSALYFCASSPGQVYGYTFGSGTRLTVV.

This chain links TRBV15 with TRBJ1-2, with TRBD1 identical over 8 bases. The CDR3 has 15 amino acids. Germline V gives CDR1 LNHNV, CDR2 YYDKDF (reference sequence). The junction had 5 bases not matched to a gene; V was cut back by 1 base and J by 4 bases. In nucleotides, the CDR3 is TGTGCCACCAGCAGAGCACCGGGACAGGCCTATGGCTACACCTTC. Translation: CATSRAPGQAYGYTF.

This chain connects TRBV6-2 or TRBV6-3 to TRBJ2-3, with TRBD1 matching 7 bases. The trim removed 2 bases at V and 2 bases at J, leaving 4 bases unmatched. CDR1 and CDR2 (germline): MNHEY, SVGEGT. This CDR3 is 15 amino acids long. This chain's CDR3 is CASSYRDSYTDTQYF. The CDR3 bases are TGTGCCAGCAGTTACCGGGACAGTTACACAGATACGCAGTATTTT.

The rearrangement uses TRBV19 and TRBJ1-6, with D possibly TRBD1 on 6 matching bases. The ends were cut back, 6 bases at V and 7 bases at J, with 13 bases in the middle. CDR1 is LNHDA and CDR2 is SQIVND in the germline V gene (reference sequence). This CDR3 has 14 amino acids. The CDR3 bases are TGTGCCAGTAGATTACAGGGAACGAATTCACCCCTCCACTTT. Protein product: CASRLQGTNSPLHF.

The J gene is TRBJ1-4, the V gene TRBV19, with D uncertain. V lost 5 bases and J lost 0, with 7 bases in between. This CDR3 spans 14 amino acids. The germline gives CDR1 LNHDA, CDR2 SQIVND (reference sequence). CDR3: CASSPQATNEKLFF. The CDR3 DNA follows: TGTGCCAGTAGTCCTCAGGCAACTAATGAAAAACTGTTTTTT.

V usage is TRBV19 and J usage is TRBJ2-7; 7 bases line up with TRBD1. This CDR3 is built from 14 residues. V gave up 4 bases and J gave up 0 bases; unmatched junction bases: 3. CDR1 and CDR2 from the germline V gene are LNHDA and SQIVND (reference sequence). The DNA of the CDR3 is TGTGCCAGTAGTACAGACAGGGCCTCCTACGAGCAGTACTTC. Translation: CASSTDRASYEQYF. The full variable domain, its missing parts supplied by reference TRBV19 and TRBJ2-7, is DGGITQSPKYLFRKEGQNVTLSCEQNLNHDAMYWYRQDPGQGLRLIYYSQIVNDFQKGDIAEGYSVSREKKESFPLTVTSAQKNPTAFYLCASSTDRASYEQYFGPGTRLTVT.

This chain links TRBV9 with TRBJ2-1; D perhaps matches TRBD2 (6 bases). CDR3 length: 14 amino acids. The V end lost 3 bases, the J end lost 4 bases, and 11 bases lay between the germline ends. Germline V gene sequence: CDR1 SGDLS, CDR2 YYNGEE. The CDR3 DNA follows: TGTGCCAGCAGCGCACTAGCCTCTTACAATGAGCAGTTCTTC. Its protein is CASSALASYNEQFF.

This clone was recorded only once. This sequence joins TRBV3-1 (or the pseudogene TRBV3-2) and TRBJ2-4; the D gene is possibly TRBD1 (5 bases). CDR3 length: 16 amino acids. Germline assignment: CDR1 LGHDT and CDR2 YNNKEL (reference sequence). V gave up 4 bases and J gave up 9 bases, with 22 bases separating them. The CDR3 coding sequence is TGTGCCAGCAGCCCCAATCTGGGGCTAGGGGTGGTCATTCAGTACTTC. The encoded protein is CASSPNLGLGVVIQYF.

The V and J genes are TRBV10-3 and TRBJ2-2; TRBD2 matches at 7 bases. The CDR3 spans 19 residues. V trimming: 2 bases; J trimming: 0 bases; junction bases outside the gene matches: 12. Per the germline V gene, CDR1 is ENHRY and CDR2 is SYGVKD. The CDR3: CAISEVVAGLKANTGELFF. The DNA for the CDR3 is TGTGCCATCAGTGAGGTTGTAGCGGGCCTCAAGGCGAACACCGGGGAGCTGTTTTTT.

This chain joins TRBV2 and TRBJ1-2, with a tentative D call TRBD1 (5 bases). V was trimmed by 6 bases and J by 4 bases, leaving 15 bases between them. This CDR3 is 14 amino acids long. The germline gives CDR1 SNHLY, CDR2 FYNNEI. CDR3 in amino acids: CASRPSGGSYGYTF. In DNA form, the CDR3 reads TGTGCCAGCAGACCCTCGGGGGGAAGCTATGGCTACACCTTC.

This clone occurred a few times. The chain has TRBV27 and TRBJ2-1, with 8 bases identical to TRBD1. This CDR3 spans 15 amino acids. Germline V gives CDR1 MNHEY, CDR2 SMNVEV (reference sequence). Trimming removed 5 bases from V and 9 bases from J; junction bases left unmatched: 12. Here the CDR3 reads CASSPPGQGTSEQFF. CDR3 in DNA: TGTGCCAGCAGTCCCCCCGGACAGGGAACCTCTGAGCAGTTCTTC.

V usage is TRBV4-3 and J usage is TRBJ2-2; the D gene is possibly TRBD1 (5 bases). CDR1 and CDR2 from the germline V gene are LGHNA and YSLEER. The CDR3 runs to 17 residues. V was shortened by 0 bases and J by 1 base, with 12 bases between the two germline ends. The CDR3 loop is CASSQDRQGRNTGELFF. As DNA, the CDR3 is TGCGCCAGCAGCCAAGATCGGCAGGGTCGGAACACCGGGGAGCTGTTTTTT.

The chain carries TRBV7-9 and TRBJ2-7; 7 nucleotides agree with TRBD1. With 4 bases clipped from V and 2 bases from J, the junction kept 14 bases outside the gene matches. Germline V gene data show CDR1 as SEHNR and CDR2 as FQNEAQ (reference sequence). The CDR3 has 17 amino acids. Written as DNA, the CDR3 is TGTGCCAGCAGCTCCAGCTATACGACAGGGTCAACCTACGAGCAGTACTTC. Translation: CASSSSYTTGSTYEQYF.